This TCR beta chain was sequenced for a study of blood T cell repertoires in COVID-19. At the level of the study: The study drew acute and convalescent COVID-19 samples from the United States, Italy and Spain. PBMCs, B-cell-depleted T cells, or T cells provided the cDNA or gDNA that made up the material.

Generated by immunoSEQ multiplex PCR, the TCRdb table keeps only in-frame clones and is missing some. The sample gives over 250,000 clones, about 87% of which show up once; more than 1.3% is in the top ten. Trimming left V 7 bases short and J 2 bases short, with 9 bases between. CDR3 length: 13 residues. The germline V gene encodes CDR1 LNHDA and CDR2 SQIVND (reference sequence). The chain recombines TRBV19 with TRBJ1-5; tentatively, D is TRBD1 (5 bases). The sequencing sample was made of peripheral blood. The sequence was collected from a woman in her thirties or forties who had recovered from COVID-19. The CDR3 DNA reads TGTGCCAGTAAAGGGGAGGGCAATCAGCCCCAGCATTTT. This gives the protein CASKGEGNQPQHF. The full variable domain, completed using reference TRBV19 and TRBJ1-5, is DGGITQSPKYLFRKEGQNVTLSCEQNLNHDAMYWYRQDPGQGLRLIYYSQIVNDFQKGDIAEGYSVSREKKESFPLTVTSAQKNPTAFYLCASKGEGNQPQHFGDGTRLSIL.